The 28 T cell receptor beta chains below come from one sample, sequenced in a study of T cell repertoires in cytomegalovirus infection. TCRdb re-analysed the reads in MiXCR, keeping a single row per CDR3 protein. Among fewer than 550,000 distinct CDR3 sequences listed, around a quarter were seen once. Sequenced input: PBMCs. The receptors shown here come from a human donor in good health (CMV status not recorded). Some clones in this sample may be carry-over from other donors' samples.

This clonotype has just a few counts. The chain has TRBV19 and TRBJ2-1, with TRBD2 matching 7 bases. The V gene's germline CDR1 is LNHDA and CDR2 SQIVND (reference sequence). With 0 bases clipped from V and 16 bases from J, the junction kept 15 bases outside the gene matches. The length of the CDR3 is 15 residues. The DNA for the CDR3 is TGTGCCAGTAGTATAGATCTGGCTAGCGGCCACCTGGGATTCTTC. Amino acid sequence: CASSIDLASGHLGFF.

This clonotype was counted between two and nine times. The DNA for the CDR3 is TGTGCCAGCAGTTACGGGACAGCATCGGACACTGAAGCTTTCTTT. It specifies CASSYGTASDTEAFF. The rearrangement joins TRBV6-6 to TRBJ1-1; 7 bases are shared with TRBD1. Germline values: CDR1 MNHNY, CDR2 SVGAGI (reference sequence). The ends lost 2 bases at V and 3 bases at J; junction bases unmatched: 6. The CDR3 sequence is 15 residues long.

This chain links TRBV6-2 or TRBV6-3 with TRBJ1-2; D gene uncertain. CDR1 and CDR2 from the germline V gene are MNHEY and SVGEGT. Trimming pared 2 bases from V and 0 bases from J, leaving 1 base between. CDR3 size: 12 residues. The DNA of the CDR3 is TGTGCCAGCAGTTACGCTAACTATGGCTACACCTTC. Protein: CASSYANYGYTF.

The chain combines TRBV28 with TRBJ2-5; D might be TRBD2 (6 bases). V gave up 8 bases and J gave up 4 bases, with 14 bases separating them. The CDR3 runs 13 residues. Per germline, CDR1 MDHEN and CDR2 SYDVKM. CDR3 loop: CASHSGVGETQYF. CDR3 nucleotide sequence: TGTGCCAGCCACTCGGGAGTCGGAGAGACCCAGTACTTC.

The J gene is TRBJ2-3, the V gene TRBV11-3; D could derive from TRBD1 or TRBD2 (5 bases each). Germline assignment: CDR1 SGHNT and CDR2 YENEEA. V lost 0 bases, J lost 1 base, and 14 bases lay in between. There are 17 residues in the CDR3. The CDR3 sequence: CASSLDGWGNRTDTQYF. In nucleotides, the CDR3 is TGTGCCAGCAGCTTAGATGGATGGGGGAACCGCACAGATACGCAGTATTTT.

V usage is TRBV12-5 and J usage is TRBJ2-2; possible D gene TRBD1, 8 bases. With 0 bases removed from V and 5 bases from J, the gap between germline ends came to 16 bases. The CDR3 loop spans 17 amino acids. Germline loops: CDR1 LGHNT, CDR2 FRNRAP. CDR3 DNA sequence: TGTGCTAGTGGTTTGGTACAGGGGGGGAGTAGGACCGGGGAGCTGTTTTTT. Its protein product is CASGLVQGGSRTGELFF.

This clonotype turned up a few times. The J gene is TRBJ2-1, the V gene TRBV4-3; 7 bases match TRBD1. Germline loops: CDR1 LGHNA, CDR2 YSLEER. The CDR3 is 14 amino acids. With V trimmed by 4 bases and J by 3 bases, 3 bases remained unmatched. CDR3 loop: CASSRGQDYNEQFF. The CDR3 DNA is TGCGCCAGCAGCCGCGGACAGGACTACAATGAGCAGTTCTTC.

This clonotype was seen a handful of times. The chain recombines TRBV19 with TRBJ1-1, with D possibly TRBD1 on 6 matching bases. Germline lookup yields CDR1 LNHDA and CDR2 SQIVND (reference sequence). The CDR3 is 11 residues long. V lost 9 bases to trimming and J lost 6 bases, with 11 bases between them. The CDR3 DNA reads TGTGCCAGCCTACAGGGTTCTGAAGCTTTCTTT. Translation gives CASLQGSEAFF.

V gene TRBV7-2 combines with J gene TRBJ1-1, with TRBD1 as a possible D gene (5 bases). This CDR3 has 12 residues. The V gene lost 1 base and the J gene lost 11 bases, with 11 bases spanning the gap. Germline V lookup: CDR1 SGHTA, CDR2 FQGNSA. CDR3 residues: CASSLVASGAFF. CDR3 coding DNA: TGTGCCAGCAGCTTAGTAGCATCAGGGGCTTTCTTT.

In its sample, this clonotype was seen many times. The rearrangement uses TRBV19 and TRBJ2-7, with a weak D call TRBD2 (6 bases). V lost 7 bases and J 3 bases, leaving 19 bases between the germline ends. Looked up from germline, CDR1 is LNHDA and CDR2 is SQIVND (reference sequence). The CDR3 has 15 residues. In nucleotides, the CDR3 is TGTGCCAGTAATCCTAGTGGCGGGGCAGACTACGAGCAGTACTTC. Its protein product is CASNPSGGADYEQYF.

This chain connects TRBV5-5 to TRBJ1-1, with 7 positions matching TRBD1. Germline loops: CDR1 SGHKS, CDR2 YYEKEE (reference sequence). This CDR3 has 14 amino acids. J lost 9 bases, V lost 1 base, and 9 bases had no gene match. The CDR3 here is CASSLRKGAQKAFF. The CDR3, as DNA: TGTGCCAGCAGCTTGAGGAAGGGGGCCCAAAAAGCTTTCTTT.

This clonotype was counted at least ten times. The rearrangement joins TRBV7-2 to TRBJ1-2, with D perhaps TRBD1 (5 bases). The CDR3 covers 14 residues. Germline lookup yields CDR1 SGHTA and CDR2 FQGNSA. V lost 1 base, J lost 6 bases, and 12 bases lay in between. Here the CDR3 reads CASSLDFQGDGYTF. DNA for the CDR3: TGTGCCAGCAGCTTAGATTTCCAGGGTGATGGCTACACCTTC.

The gene calls are TRBV10-3 and TRBJ2-4, with D perhaps TRBD1 or TRBD2 (5 bases each). Germline V gives CDR1 ENHRY, CDR2 SYGVKD. The CDR3 is made up of 17 amino acids. V lost 3 bases to trimming and J lost 0 bases, with 15 bases between them. The CDR3 loop is CAISDRDVELAKNIQYF. In DNA, the CDR3 is TGTGCCATCAGTGACCGGGACGTTGAACTAGCCAAAAACATTCAGTACTTC.

This clonotype was picked up many times. The V gene is TRBV7-2, the J gene TRBJ2-2, with D uncertain. The CDR3 contains 15 residues. V dropped 8 bases and J dropped 5 bases, with 18 bases sitting between them. Per germline, CDR1 SGHTA and CDR2 FQGNSA. As DNA, the CDR3 is TGTGCCAGCCCCCACGGTTCCTTACTTACCGGGGAGCTGTTTTTT. The encoded protein is CASPHGSLLTGELFF.

This clonotype was seen more than once but under ten times. The chain combines TRBV19 with TRBJ1-5, with D possibly TRBD1 on 6 matching bases. CDR3 length: 15 amino acids. Trimming removed 6 bases from V and 0 bases from J, with 12 bases in between. In germline, CDR1 is LNHDA, CDR2 SQIVND (reference sequence). CDR3 loop: CASRETGYSNQPQHF. In nucleotides, the CDR3 is TGTGCCAGTAGAGAGACAGGATATAGCAATCAGCCCCAGCATTTT.

This clonotype appeared many times. DNA of the CDR3: TGTGCCAGCAGTTACCGGGAGACCCAGTACTTC. This codes for CASSYRETQYF. This chain connects TRBV6-6 to TRBJ2-5; no reliable D call. This CDR3 spans 11 amino acids. Germline V CDR1 and CDR2: MNHNY, SVGAGI (reference sequence). V was trimmed by 2 bases and J by 5 bases, leaving 3 bases between them.

This chain links TRBV25-1 with TRBJ1-4; possibly TRBD1 for D (5 bases). The CDR3 extends over 14 amino acids. The V and J ends lost 7 bases and 6 bases respectively, with 15 bases between them. The germline gives CDR1 MGHDK, CDR2 SYGVNS. For the CDR3, the DNA is TGTGCCAGCACCCCACCACAAGGGGATGAAAAACTGTTTTTT. Translated: CASTPPQGDEKLFF.

The chain recombines TRBV15 with TRBJ1-4; D is undetermined. The germline CDR1 and CDR2 sequences are LNHNV and YYDKDF (reference sequence). V lost 6 bases and J lost 0, with 11 bases in between. The CDR3 consists of 15 residues. In DNA, the CDR3 is TGTGCCACCAGTGAAGACGTTGCAACTAATGAAAAACTGTTTTTT. The encoded protein is CATSEDVATNEKLFF.

This chain connects TRBV4-3 to TRBJ2-7, with a possible D match to TRBD2 (6 bases). Germline-derived CDR1 and CDR2 are LGHNA and YSLEER. The CDR3 consists of 14 residues. With 3 bases removed from V and 4 bases from J, the gap between germline ends came to 13 bases. The CDR3 sequence is CASSQETSRYEQYF. The CDR3, as DNA: TGCGCCAGCAGCCAGGAGACTAGTAGGTACGAGCAGTACTTC.

There are many counts of this clonotype. The genes are TRBV7-8 and TRBJ2-5; D is unclear. V was shortened by 0 bases and J by 5 bases, with 16 bases between the two germline ends. This CDR3 is built from 16 residues. Germline assignment: CDR1 SGHVS and CDR2 FQNEAQ. This CDR3 reads CASSLAGIAPRETQYF. CDR3 coding DNA: TGTGCCAGCAGCTTAGCGGGGATAGCCCCTCGGGAGACCCAGTACTTC.

This clonotype has a handful of counts. This chain joins TRBV11-3 and TRBJ2-2, with 8 bases lining up with TRBD1. Germline CDR1 is SGHNT and CDR2 is YENEEA. The CDR3 totals 15 residues. The V gene end was trimmed by 3 bases and the J gene end by 5 bases; junction bases not matched to a gene: 5. The CDR3 nucleotides read TGTGCCAGCAGCTTCAGGCAGGGGGCGACCGGGGAGCTGTTTTTT. Its translation is CASSFRQGATGELFF.

Only a few counts were recorded for this clonotype. The chain carries TRBV12-5 and TRBJ1-1, with D perhaps TRBD1 (5 bases). CDR3 length equals 14 residues. Between the trimmed V and J ends, which lost 1 base and 1 base, there was a span of 7 bases. Germline CDR1 LGHNT, CDR2 FRNRAP. The CDR3 bases are TGTGCTAGTGGTTTGGGACAGACGAACACTGAAGCTTTCTTT. As protein: CASGLGQTNTEAFF.

With regard to this clonotype: A junction end diverges from the germline sequence, so it may reflect a read error. The chain carries TRBV7-2 and TRBJ2-1; 15 bases match TRBD2. Germline V gene sequence: CDR1 SGHTA, CDR2 FQGNSA. The CDR3 is made up of 17 amino acids. CDR3 nucleotide sequence: TGTGCCAACAGCCGACAGGGACTAGCGGGAGGATACAATGAGCAGTTCTTC. Encoded protein: CANSRQGLAGGYNEQFF. The full variable domain, its missing parts supplied by reference TRBV7-2 and TRBJ2-1, is GAGVSQSPSNKVTEKGKDVELRCDPISGHTALYWYRQSLGQGLEFLIYFQGNSAPDKSGLPSDRFSAERTGGSVSTLTIQRTQQEDSAVYLCANSRQGLAGGYNEQFFGPGTRLTVL.

V gene TRBV19 combines with J gene TRBJ1-5; D is unclear. The CDR3 covers 15 residues. Germline lookup yields CDR1 LNHDA and CDR2 SQIVND (reference sequence). V was pared by 2 bases and J by 5 bases, with 13 bases between. The CDR3 region has the DNA TGTGCCAGTAGTATACTGGACCGCCCTGATCAGCCCCAGCATTTT. As protein: CASSILDRPDQPQHF.

This clonotype was seen ten or more times. This chain links TRBV7-8 with TRBJ2-5, with 8 bases fitting TRBD2. Losses at the gene ends were 5 bases for V and 5 bases for J; bases not matched to a gene: 16. CDR3 size: 17 residues. CDR1 is SGHVS, CDR2 FQNEAQ, per germline. CDR3 region: CASSPRKGREARETQYF. In nucleotides, the CDR3 is TGTGCCAGCAGCCCCCGAAAGGGGCGGGAGGCTCGGGAGACCCAGTACTTC.

This clonotype was picked up a small number of times. V is TRBV28 and J is TRBJ2-2; 9 nucleotides align to TRBD2. Germline-derived CDR1 and CDR2 are MDHEN and SYDVKM. J gave up 6 bases and V 6 bases, and 11 bases lay outside the gene matches. The CDR3 totals 16 residues. CDR3 nucleotides: TGTGCCAGCAGCCCGGCGGTTAGCGGGAGTGCCGGGGAGCTGTTTTTT. Its translation is CASSPAVSGSAGELFF.

This clonotype was counted between two and nine times. The chain has TRBV27 and TRBJ2-1; a weak D match, TRBD1 (5 bases). The CDR3 loop spans 12 amino acids. Trimming cost V 8 bases and J 7 bases, with 12 bases left between them. Per germline, CDR1 MNHEY and CDR2 SMNVEV (reference sequence). The CDR3 protein is CASRRKGNEQFF. The CDR3 nucleotides are TGTGCCAGCCGGCGGAAGGGGAATGAGCAGTTCTTC.

This chain links TRBV7-9 with TRBJ1-3; tentatively, D is TRBD1 (6 bases). Germline CDR1 SEHNR, CDR2 FQNEAQ (reference sequence). Trimming removed 3 bases from V and 4 bases from J, with 13 bases in between. The CDR3 covers 15 residues. The CDR3 coding sequence is TGTGCCAGCAGCTTTTTAGGACAGATCGGAAACACCATATATTTT. Protein: CASSFLGQIGNTIYF.